This record covers a single TCR beta chain. Its antigen is currently unknown. Positively selected for CCR7, the CD45RO-negative cells used as naive CD8 cells excluded terminally differentiated effector memory CD45RA+ cells. Adults of Caucasian background living in Nashville, Tennessee made up all donors. Looked up from germline, CDR1 is SQVTM and CDR2 is ANQGSEA. This CDR3 comprises 12 residues. The V gene end was trimmed by 7 bases and the J gene end by 3 bases; junction bases not matched to a gene: 3. This sample stems from a study of shared clonotypes between healthy human individuals. Study in general: Three plates each covered CD4 naive and memory; CD8 naive two, CD8 memory one.

Sequencing was performed with immunoSEQ multiplex PCR; in TCRdb, only in-frame clones are kept and a portion is missing. The sample carries about 2.1 million clones, 93% recorded once. Points from the study as a whole: Against clonotypes common to all four donors, non-shared ones had lower generation probabilities.

The source is a man in his late teens or twenties in good health. Some clones in this sample may be carry-over from other donors' samples. Sample: naive CD8+ T cells from PBMCs. The chain couples TRBV29-1 to TRBJ2-7, with 10 bases fitting TRBD1. For the CDR3, the DNA is TGCAGCGGGACAGGGGGTGGCTACGAGCAGTACTTC. Translating gives CSGTGGGYEQYF.